This T cell receptor (beta chain) was profiled in a study of blood T cell repertoires in COVID-19. Study summary: From T cells, B-cell-depleted T cells, or PBMCs came the material, which was cDNA or gDNA.

The CDR3 length is 13 residues. V was clipped by 6 bases and J by 11 bases, with 17 bases between them. Sequencing used immunoSEQ multiplex PCR; TCRdb keeps in-frame clones, though not all of them. The repertoire includes about 110,000 clones, approximately 83% of them detected once, and about 4% sits in the top ten. The receptor was derived from a woman in her 70s with acute or convalescent COVID-19. The sequencing input was peripheral blood. The chain links TRBV12-3 or TRBV12-4 to TRBJ2-4, with D perhaps TRBD1 (6 bases). The DNA of the CDR3 is TGTGCCAGCAGCCAAGACAGGCGGAAACTTCAGTACTTC. This codes for CASSQDRRKLQYF.